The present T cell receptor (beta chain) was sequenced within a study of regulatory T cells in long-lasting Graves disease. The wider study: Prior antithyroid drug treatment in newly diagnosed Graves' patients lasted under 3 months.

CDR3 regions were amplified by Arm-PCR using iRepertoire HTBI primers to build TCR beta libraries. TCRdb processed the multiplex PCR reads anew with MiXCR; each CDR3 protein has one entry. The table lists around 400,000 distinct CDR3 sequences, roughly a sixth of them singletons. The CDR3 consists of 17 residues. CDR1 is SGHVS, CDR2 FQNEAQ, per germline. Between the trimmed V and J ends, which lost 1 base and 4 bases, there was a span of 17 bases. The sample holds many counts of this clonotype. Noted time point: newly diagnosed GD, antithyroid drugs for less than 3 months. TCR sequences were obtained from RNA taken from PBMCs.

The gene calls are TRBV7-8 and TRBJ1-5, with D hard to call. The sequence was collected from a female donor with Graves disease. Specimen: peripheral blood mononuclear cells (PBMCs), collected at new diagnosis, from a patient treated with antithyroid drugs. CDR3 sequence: CASSLGTATTLNQPQHF. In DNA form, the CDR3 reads TGTGCCAGCAGCTTAGGTACTGCCACGACTCTTAATCAGCCCCAGCATTTT.